This TCR beta chain was captured by sequencing in a study of early T cells in non-severe SARS-CoV-2 infection. The overall study: Bulk RNA taken from unsorted whole blood was sequenced, leaving chains unpaired. Study-level results: Anti-spike CD8 responses were favored in VDJdb matching, and private and CD4 specificities were missed.

Individual cDNA molecules received unique molecular identifiers during library preparation. TCRdb re-called the 5' RACE reads with MiXCR, one entry per CDR3 protein. This table holds tens of thousands of distinct CDR3 sequences, 14% found once. A remark on this clonotype: Its antigen remains unknown.

This sample comprised whole blood, obtained at baseline. The sequence derives from an adult who was a healthcare worker with PCR-confirmed SARS-CoV-2 infection or an uninfected control (not recorded which).

CDR3: CASSQGQGWNEQFF. Here the CDR3 DNA reads TGTGCCAGCTCACAAGGACAGGGGTGGAATGAGCAGTTCTTC. The chain employs TRBV18 and TRBJ2-1, with 9 positions matching TRBD1. CDR3 length equals 14 residues. Germline CDR1 and CDR2: KGHSH and LQKENI. After removal of 4 bases from V and 7 bases from J, the junction contained 5 bases not matched to a gene.